These 15 T cell receptor beta chains were sequenced from one sample in a study of blood T cell repertoires in COVID-19. Generated by immunoSEQ multiplex PCR, the TCRdb table keeps only in-frame clones and is missing some. Among 150,000 to 250,000 clones, around 79% were seen once, and the ten largest hold 5.5% to 7%. Sequencing was done on a sample of peripheral blood. These receptors all come from a middle-aged woman with COVID-19, enrolled during active disease.

This clone was recorded a few times. V is TRBV27 and J is TRBJ2-1; the match to TRBD2 covers 10 bases. The V gene's germline CDR1 is MNHEY and CDR2 SMNVEV (reference sequence). This CDR3 has 14 residues. The ends lost 4 bases at V and 7 bases at J; junction bases unmatched: 4. The CDR3 spells CASSSLAGVNEQFF. The CDR3 DNA reads TGTGCCAGCAGTTCGCTAGCGGGAGTTAATGAGCAGTTCTTC.

This chain connects TRBV7-2 to TRBJ2-1; 7 nucleotides align to TRBD1. In germline, CDR1 is SGHTA, CDR2 FQGNSA. V was pared by 5 bases and J by 3 bases, with 10 bases of the junction left unmatched. The CDR3 is 16 residues long. Here the CDR3 DNA reads TGTGCCAGCAGCAGCCACAGGGGCGTTAGCTACAATGAGCAGTTCTTC. It translates to CASSSHRGVSYNEQFF.

This clone was counted a few times. DNA for the CDR3: TGTGCCAGCAGCCGGGACACCGCCTACGAGCAGTACTTC. It is translated as CASSRDTAYEQYF. The chain employs TRBV5-6 and TRBJ2-7; the D gene is possibly TRBD1 (6 bases). V dropped 4 bases and J dropped 2 bases, with 10 bases sitting between them. Germline V CDR1 and CDR2: SGHDT, YYEEEE. The CDR3 is made up of 13 amino acids. Full variable domain (outside the CDR3, taken from reference TRBV5-6 and TRBJ2-7): DAGVTQSPTHLIKTRGQQVTLRCSPKSGHDTVSWYQQALGQGPQFIFQYYEEEERQRGNFPDRFSGHQFPNYSSELNVNALLLGDSALYLCASSRDTAYEQYFGPGTRLTVT.

This clone was seen a single time. This sample includes further DNA sequences coding for the same CDR3. The rearrangement joins TRBV18 to TRBJ1-1; 8 bases fit TRBD1. J lost 4 bases, V lost 2 bases, and 3 bases had no gene match. Per the germline V gene, CDR1 is KGHSH and CDR2 is LQKENI. This CDR3 spans 14 amino acids. The DNA of the CDR3 is TGTGCCAGCTCACCATCCACAGGGGGCACTGAAGCTTTCTTT. Its translation is CASSPSTGGTEAFF.

The CDR3 region is CASSPPGDYEQYF. CDR3 DNA: TGTGCCAGCTCACCACCAGGGGATTACGAGCAGTACTTC. The chain recombines TRBV18 with TRBJ2-7; D may be TRBD1 (5 bases). CDR3 size: 13 residues. The V gene lost 0 bases and the J gene lost 4 bases, with 7 bases spanning the gap. The germline CDR1 and CDR2 sequences are KGHSH and LQKENI.

The chain combines TRBV2 with TRBJ1-2, with a possible D match to TRBD1 (6 bases). Germline values: CDR1 SNHLY, CDR2 FYNNEI. V lost 6 bases to trimming and J lost 4 bases, with 6 bases between them. CDR3 size: 11 residues. DNA for the CDR3: TGTGCCAGCAGGACAGGCTATGGCTACACCTTC. It codes for CASRTGYGYTF.

The chain combines TRBV5-4 with TRBJ1-2; maybe TRBD1 (5 bases). The CDR3 loop spans 17 amino acids. Germline V gene sequence: CDR1 SGHNT, CDR2 YYREEE (reference sequence). Trimming took off 0 bases at V and 0 bases at J, with 15 bases between the two ends. The CDR3: CASSLDPRVGANYGYTF. In DNA, the CDR3 is TGTGCCAGCAGCTTGGACCCCAGGGTAGGGGCTAACTATGGCTACACCTTC.

This clone was observed a single time. This chain links TRBV7-2 with TRBJ2-3; the match to TRBD2 covers 9 bases. This CDR3 has 18 residues. In germline, CDR1 is SGHTA, CDR2 FQGNSA. Trimming took 3 bases from V and 5 from J; bases not matched to a gene: 15. CDR3 DNA sequence: TGTGCCAGCAGCTTCGGGGCATTCGCGGGGGGGGTAGGAGATACGCAGTATTTT. It is translated as CASSFGAFAGGVGDTQYF.

This rearrangement joins TRBV19 to TRBJ1-2; 7 nucleotides match TRBD1. The germline V gene has CDR1 LNHDA and CDR2 SQIVND (reference sequence). The trim removed 7 bases at V and 5 bases at J, leaving 10 bases unmatched. The CDR3 sequence is 14 residues long. The CDR3 region has the DNA TGTGCCAGTACCTCCCAGGGGGGTGTGTATGGCTACACCTTC. Translation gives CASTSQGGVYGYTF.

The chain has TRBV4-1 and TRBJ1-3; tentative D call: TRBD1 (5 bases). The CDR3 sequence is 18 residues long. CDR1 is MGHRA, CDR2 YSYEKL, per germline. V lost 0 bases and J 0 bases, leaving 15 bases between the germline ends. The CDR3 loop is CASSQDMVGVYSGNTIYF. The CDR3 nucleotides are TGCGCCAGCAGCCAAGATATGGTAGGGGTTTACTCTGGAAACACCATATATTTT.

This clone was picked up many times. The genes are TRBV12-3 or TRBV12-4 and TRBJ1-2; no clear D. The length of the CDR3 is 13 residues. Deletions cut 2 bases from V and 5 bases from J, with 9 bases between. CDR3 sequence (DNA): TGTGCCAGCAGTTTAAAGCCCTCTTATGGCTACACCTTC. Protein sequence: CASSLKPSYGYTF.

CDR3 in DNA: TGTGCCAGCAGGTCACGGGGGGGCATTACCGGGGAGCTGTTTTTT. This translates into CASRSRGGITGELFF. The chain has TRBV6-5 and TRBJ2-2; 8 positions match TRBD2. Trimming took 6 bases from V and 5 from J; bases not matched to a gene: 8. The CDR3 is 15 residues long. CDR1 MNHEY and CDR2 SVGAGI come from the germline V gene.

This chain connects TRBV7-6 to TRBJ1-1; D gene unclear. This CDR3 spans 13 amino acids. V shed 2 bases and J shed 1 base, with 5 bases lying between them. CDR1 and CDR2 (germline): SGHVS, FNYEAQ. The CDR3 nucleotides are TGTGCCAGCAGCTTACAGGAGAACACTGAAGCTTTCTTT. Protein sequence: CASSLQENTEAFF. Using reference TRBV7-6 and TRBJ1-1 for the parts outside the CDR3, the full variable domain is GAGVSQSPRYKVTKRGQDVALRCDPISGHVSLYWYRQALGQGPEFLTYFNYEAQQDKSGLPNDRFSAERPEGSISTLTIQRTEQRDSAMYRCASSLQENTEAFFGQGTRLTVV.

The V and J genes are TRBV19 and TRBJ1-5; D not resolved. V gave up 6 bases and J gave up 6 bases, with 18 bases separating them. CDR3 size: 15 residues. Germline CDR1 reads LNHDA; CDR2 reads SQIVND (reference sequence). CDR3 amino acids: CASSASFSGRQPQHF. The CDR3 nucleotides are TGTGCCAGTAGCGCGTCCTTTAGCGGTCGTCAGCCCCAGCATTTT.

The V call is TRBV4-1, the J call TRBJ2-2; D is unresolved. Per the germline V gene, CDR1 is MGHRA and CDR2 is YSYEKL. This CDR3 has 14 residues. V lost 3 bases to trimming and J lost 0 bases, with 5 bases between them. In DNA, the CDR3 is TGCGCCAGCAGCCAGGGCGCGAACACCGGGGAGCTGTTTTTT. Protein sequence: CASSQGANTGELFF.